This T cell receptor beta chain comes out of a study of blood T cell repertoires in COVID-19. Study overall: Specimens from acute and convalescent COVID-19 originated in the United States, Italy and Spain. The analysed material was cDNA or gDNA that came from T cells, B-cell-depleted T cells, or PBMCs.

CDR1 is SNHLY and CDR2 is FYNNEI in the germline V gene. Trimming stripped 1 base from V and 0 bases from J, with 10 bases between. This CDR3 region has 15 residues. Sequencing used immunoSEQ multiplex PCR; TCRdb keeps in-frame clones, though not all of them. The sample has over 150,000 clones, around three quarters seen once. The V gene is TRBV2, the J gene TRBJ2-7, with D possibly being TRBD1 (6 bases). Sequences were obtained from peripheral blood. The clonotype originates from a man aged 55 to 70 with acute or convalescent COVID-19. CDR3 in amino acids: CASSEGGTSSYEQYF. The CDR3 DNA follows: TGTGCCAGCAGTGAAGGAGGGACATCCTCCTACGAGCAGTACTTC.